This TCR beta chain emerged from a study of long-term antiretroviral therapy in people with HIV. A v3.0 immunoSEQ assay was performed at survey level. Profiled with immunoSEQ multiplex PCR; TCRdb holds only in-frame clones, not every one. The profile shows about 7,400 clones, roughly 87% of them singletons. As concerns this clone: The antigen remains unidentified.

General study points: Before ART, certain clones expanded, and these dominated the repertoire at all time points.

Treatment for every participant with HIV took place in the United States. Before DNA extraction, 1-10 million cryopreserved PBMC were held in the samples. The CDR3 spans 18 residues. The receptor was isolated from a man in his forties with HIV. The specimen was unsorted PBMCs, collected 0.1 years after starting antiretroviral therapy. The chain couples TRBV12-2 to TRBJ2-3; the table's D call TRBD1 went unverified against the DNA. TRBV12-2 is reported as a pseudogene. CDR3 sequence reads: CASRYPTEGRQGTDTQYF. Written as DNA, the CDR3 is TGTGCAAGTCGCTACCCCACGGAGGGGCGACAGGGAACAGATACGCAGTATTTT.